These T cell receptor beta chains were read from a single sample in a study of cytomegalovirus exposure and HLA in healthy donors. Assay used: immunoSEQ multiplex PCR; TCRdb lists only in-frame clones, some missing. The table records over 200,000 clones, 70% to 90% of them present only once. Material for sequencing was PBMCs. These receptors all stem from a human donor in good health. CDR3s include the opening cysteine and the closing phenylalanine or tryptophan. The D gene is left open where the match is weak. Expanded clones get a size class; other rows say once, few or many, or leave the size out.

V,D,length,J,size,DNA,CDR3
TRBV28,NA,13,TRBJ2-7,NA,TGTGCCAGCACGACAGGTCCTATTTACGAGCAGTACTTC,CASTTGPIYEQYF
TRBV7-9,TRBD1,15,TRBJ1-1,NA,TGTGCCACCACGAAAACAGGGGCCGGCGGGACTGAAGCTTTCTTT,CATTKTGAGGTEAFF
TRBV19,NA,13,TRBJ2-7,NA,TGTGCCAGTCGGAATCTAGCCGGTTACGAGCAGTACTTC,CASRNLAGYEQYF
TRBV15,TRBD1,16,TRBJ2-7,NA,TGTGCCACCAGCAGAGAAACCGGGACAGGGTTCTTGCGGCAGTACTTC,CATSRETGTGFLRQYF
TRBV28,TRBD2,15,TRBJ2-1,NA,TGTGCCAGCAGTTTATCTCTAGCGGGCTACAATGAGCAGTTCTTC,CASSLSLAGYNEQFF
TRBV27,TRBD1,14,TRBJ2-5,NA,TGTGCCAGCAGTCCAGGGACAGGGGAGCAGACCCAGTACTTC,CASSPGTGEQTQYF
TRBV19,TRBD2,14,TRBJ2-1,NA,TGTGCCAGCGCATCTAGCGGACCGAGAGGGGAGCAGTTCTTC,CASASSGPRGEQFF
TRBV7-6,TRBD1,17,TRBJ1-3,NA,TGTGCCAGCAGCTTAACAGGGGGTCGAGAGTCTGGAAACACCATATATTTT,CASSLTGGRESGNTIYF
TRBV7-8,TRBD2,17,TRBJ2-5,NA,TGTGCCAGCAGCACCAGAACCGGACTAGCGGGGCAAGAGACCCAGTACTTC,CASSTRTGLAGQETQYF
TRBV6-6,TRBD1,14,TRBJ1-1,NA,TGTGCCAGCAGTTACATCACAGGGGACGGTGAAGCTTTCTTT,CASSYITGDGEAFF
TRBV30,TRBD1,13,TRBJ2-2,once,TGTGCCTGGACCGTCAGGGGGACCGGGGAGCTGTTTTTT,CAWTVRGTGELFF
TRBV4-1,NA,16,TRBJ1-1,NA,TGCGCCAGCAGCCAATTAAACAACAGGGTTTTCACTGAAGCTTTCTTT,CASSQLNNRVFTEAFF
TRBV18,TRBD2,17,TRBJ2-3,NA,TGTGCCAGCTCACCGAATGGACTAGCAGGAGGAGCAGATACGCAGTATTTT,CASSPNGLAGGADTQYF
TRBV15,TRBD2,17,TRBJ2-1,NA,TGTGCCACCAGCAGTCTTAGCGGGATTAGCTCCTACAATGAGCAGTTCTTC,CATSSLSGISSYNEQFF
TRBV2,TRBD1,15,TRBJ1-5,NA,TGTGCCAGCAGTTCCGAGACAGGGGGAGATCAGCCCCAGCATTTT,CASSSETGGDQPQHF
TRBV5-1,TRBD2,16,TRBJ2-7,few,TGCGCCAGCAGCTTAGCGACTAGCGGGAGGGCACGGGAGCAGTACTTC,CASSLATSGRAREQYF
TRBV6-1,NA,16,TRBJ2-3,NA,TGTGCCAGCAGTGAACAGGGGCTGATCAGCACAGATACGCAGTATTTT,CASSEQGLISTDTQYF
TRBV7-6,NA,13,TRBJ2-5,NA,TGTGCCAGCAGCTTAGACAGCCAAGAGACCCAGTACTTC,CASSLDSQETQYF
TRBV5-1,NA,16,TRBJ2-7,NA,TGCGCCAGCAGCTTGATGGCGGGGGCAGCCATTCGCGAGCAGTACTTC,CASSLMAGAAIREQYF
TRBV4-2,TRBD2,16,TRBJ2-2,NA,TGTGCCAGCAGCCAAGTTGGGACTACTAACACCGGGGAGCTGTTTTTT,CASSQVGTTNTGELFF
TRBV12-5,NA,15,TRBJ1-4,NA,TGTGCTAGTGGTTTGCTCCTCGCCGACTCGGGAAAACTGTTTTTT,CASGLLLADSGKLFF
TRBV9,TRBD1,16,TRBJ1-4,once,TGTGCCAGCAGCGGAGACAGGGACAGGGGGCATGAAAAACTGTTTTTT,CASSGDRDRGHEKLFF
TRBV7-9,TRBD1,14,TRBJ1-2,NA,TGTGCCAGCAGCTTAGAGGGGGCTCGGTATGGCTACACCTTC,CASSLEGARYGYTF
TRBV19,TRBD2,15,TRBJ2-3,NA,TGTGCCAGTAGCATAGGACTAGCGGGAGTGGTTACGCAGTATTTT,CASSIGLAGVVTQYF
TRBV9,TRBD2,15,TRBJ2-3,NA,TGTGCCAGCAGCGTAGGCGGACTAGTGACAGATACGCAGTATTTT,CASSVGGLVTDTQYF
TRBV11-3,NA,16,TRBJ2-3,NA,TGTGCCAGCAGCCCCCGGGGAAGGCAAAGCACAGATACGCAGTATTTT,CASSPRGRQSTDTQYF
TRBV18,NA,16,TRBJ2-5,NA,TGTGCCAGCTCACCAACCGCGCGGGGCCCAGATTCGACCCAGTACTTC,CASSPTARGPDSTQYF
TRBV30,TRBD2,16,TRBJ2-5,NA,TGTGCCTGGAGTAGGGTAGCGGGAGGTGCTCGAGAGACCCAGTACTTC,CAWSRVAGGARETQYF
TRBV7-3,NA,17,TRBJ2-2,few,TGTGCCAGCAGCCCCCCTACAGGGCCCTTGAACACCGGGGAGCTGTTTTTT,CASSPPTGPLNTGELFF
TRBV7-9,TRBD2,18,TRBJ2-3,NA,TGTTCCAGCAGACCGGGACTAGCGGGAAATAACCGGGCGGATACGCAGTATTTT,CSSRPGLAGNNRADTQYF
TRBV7-3,TRBD1,15,TRBJ2-2,NA,TGTGCCAGCAGCTCGGGACAGGGGAACACCGGGGAGCTGTTTTTT,CASSSGQGNTGELFF
TRBV29-1,NA,11,TRBJ2-4,NA,TGCAGCGGGCGGATCGAAAACATTCAGTACTTC,CSGRIENIQYF
TRBV5-1,TRBD2,16,TRBJ2-3,NA,TGCGCCAGCAGCTTGGTTCTTAGCGGGAGCACAGATACGCAGTATTTT,CASSLVLSGSTDTQYF
TRBV15,TRBD1,16,TRBJ2-5,NA,TGTGCCACCAGCATAGAACTGACAGGGAATTGGGAGACCCAGTACTTC,CATSIELTGNWETQYF
TRBV4-1,NA,15,TRBJ2-1,NA,TGCGCCAGCAGCCAAGAGCGGGACTCCTACAATGAGCAGTTCTTC,CASSQERDSYNEQFF
TRBV19,TRBD2,17,TRBJ2-7,NA,TGTGCCAGTAGTCCCTATCGCGATAGCGGGATAGCCTACGAGCAGTACTTC,CASSPYRDSGIAYEQYF
TRBV19,NA,18,TRBJ2-5,NA,TGTGCCAGTAGTATCAGGTCTGGACAGAGCTTCCCCCAAGAGACCCAGTACTTC,CASSIRSGQSFPQETQYF